The text below deals with one T cell receptor beta chain. Its antigen remains unknown. The data are from a study of monozygotic twins with inflammatory bowel disease. From its re-call of the 5' RACE reads, TCRdb lists each CDR3 protein once, without DNA. The listing contains more than 300,000 distinct CDR3 sequences. Overall study results and limits: Whereas healthy co-twins had higher TCRbeta diversity (inverse Simpson), IBD patients had lower diversity. Resolution of different T cell subtypes was not achieved.

Specimen: blood. The clonotype originates from a human donor with ulcerative colitis or Crohn's disease, or a healthy co-twin of an affected twin (not recorded which).

The CDR3 region is CASSAGLAGADYEQYF. The rearrangement uses TRBV5-1 and TRBJ2-7; with no DNA, the TCRdb D assignment of TRBD2 cannot be verified. There are 16 residues in the CDR3. Germline CDR1 is SGHRS and CDR2 is YFSETQ.